This T cell receptor beta chain stems from a study of blood T cell repertoires in COVID-19. Study information: Sites across the United States, Italy and Spain contributed samples from acute and convalescent COVID-19. From T cells, B-cell-depleted T cells, or PBMCs came the material, which was cDNA or gDNA.

Per the original methods: Quantification of nucleated cells was approximated via reference gene primer amplification. TCRdb's copy holds only in-frame clones and misses some; the assay was immunoSEQ multiplex PCR. V, J and clone size were drawn from that table, and D and trimming were deduced from the DNA. The sample yields approximately 160,000 clones, roughly 86% seen once. The sequenced sample was peripheral blood. The TCR was taken from a man aged 40-50 years who had recovered from COVID-19.

As DNA, the CDR3 is TGTGCCAGCAGCCACTTGGGGCGGCAGCCCCAGCATTTT. It specifies CASSHLGRQPQHF. The chain carries TRBV6-5 and TRBJ1-5, with a possible D match to TRBD1 (5 bases). Germline assignment: CDR1 MNHEY and CDR2 SVGAGI. The CDR3 extends over 13 amino acids. With 6 bases removed from V and 7 bases from J, the gap between germline ends came to 13 bases.